These 18 T cell receptor beta chains came from one sample sequenced in a study of radiation and T cells in renal cell carcinoma. Time point noted: blood 2 weeks post-SBRT. Treatment: 15 Gy SBRT to primary tumor, nephrectomy 4 weeks later. Profiled with immunoSEQ multiplex PCR; TCRdb holds only in-frame clones, not every one. The sample contains around 130,000 clones, approximately 80% of which appear only once. The sample consisted of blood, taken from a patient whose treatment included radiotherapy and nephrectomy. The receptors come from a woman aged 55-70 years with renal cell carcinoma.

CDR3 in amino acids: CASGSHFQGAEAFF. In DNA, the CDR3 is TGTGCCAGCGGGTCTCATTTTCAAGGGGCTGAAGCTTTCTTT. The chain joins TRBV7-9 to TRBJ1-1, with D perhaps TRBD1 (5 bases). This CDR3 spans 14 amino acids. Trimming shortened V by 8 bases and J by 6 bases, and 19 bases separated the two germline ends. The germline CDR1 and CDR2 sequences are SEHNR and FQNEAQ (reference sequence). Drawing the rest from reference TRBV7-9 and TRBJ1-1, the complete variable domain is DTGVSQNPRHKITKRGQNVTFRCDPISEHNRLYWYRQTLGQGPEFLTYFQNEAQLEKSRLLSDRFSAERPKGSFSTLEIQRTEQGDSAMYLCASGSHFQGAEAFFGQGTRLTVV.

V gene TRBV7-2 combines with J gene TRBJ2-2; TRBD2 agrees at 9 bases. Germline values: CDR1 SGHTA, CDR2 FQGNSA. J was trimmed by 5 bases and V by 3 bases; bases with no gene match: 10. CDR3 length equals 17 residues. CDR3 in amino acids: CASSLRSGSGSTGELFF. For the CDR3, the DNA is TGTGCCAGCAGCTTGCGTAGCGGGAGCGGGAGTACCGGGGAGCTGTTTTTT.

This chain joins TRBV5-1 and TRBJ1-2; weak D call: TRBD1 (5 bases). The CDR3 totals 13 residues. Per the germline V gene, CDR1 is SGHRS and CDR2 is YFSETQ. The germline V and J ends were trimmed by 4 bases and 2 bases, with 9 bases remaining between them. The CDR3 DNA reads TGCGCCAGCAGCCTGGGGCACAACTATGGCTACACCTTC. Its translation: CASSLGHNYGYTF.

This chain uses TRBV19 with TRBJ1-2; D is unclear. Per germline, CDR1 LNHDA and CDR2 SQIVND (reference sequence). The V end lost 2 bases, the J end lost 4 bases, and 8 bases lay between the germline ends. The CDR3 has 13 amino acids. CDR3 amino acids: CASSITGIYGYTF. As DNA, the CDR3 is TGTGCCAGTAGTATAACCGGGATCTATGGCTACACCTTC.

The J gene is TRBJ2-1, the V gene TRBV5-1; 11 nucleotides align to TRBD1. Germline V gene sequence: CDR1 SGHRS, CDR2 YFSETQ. The V segment lost 2 bases and the J segment 0 bases; nucleotides outside the gene matches: 1. This CDR3 comprises 16 residues. CDR3 region: CASSFGTGGSYNEQFF. The CDR3 nucleotides read TGCGCCAGCAGCTTTGGGACAGGGGGCTCCTACAATGAGCAGTTCTTC.

The chain recombines TRBV4-1 with TRBJ2-7; D not resolved. Between the trimmed V and J ends, which lost 4 bases and 1 base, there was a span of 11 bases. Germline V lookup: CDR1 MGHRA, CDR2 YSYEKL. This CDR3 is 14 amino acids long. The CDR3 region is CASSREWVSYEQYF. The CDR3 nucleotides are TGCGCCAGCAGCCGCGAGTGGGTTTCCTACGAGCAGTACTTC.

This clone was recorded only once. This chain links TRBV6-1 with TRBJ2-5, with D tentatively TRBD1 (5 bases). V lost 7 bases and J lost 11, with 14 bases in between. The germline gives CDR1 MNHNS, CDR2 SASEGT. The CDR3 consists of 11 residues. The CDR3 reads CASIQGEKQYF. In DNA, the CDR3 is TGTGCCAGCATCCAGGGTGAGAAGCAGTACTTC.

The chain links TRBV5-1 to TRBJ1-6; D might be TRBD1 (5 bases). This CDR3 has 17 residues. V gave up 0 bases and J gave up 5 bases, with 15 bases separating them. The germline CDR1 and CDR2 sequences are SGHRS and YFSETQ. The CDR3 region has the DNA TGCGCCAGCAGCTTGGATTCTCAGGGAGGGAATAATTCACCCCTCCACTTT. Its translation is CASSLDSQGGNNSPLHF.

The chain employs TRBV5-1 and TRBJ2-5; D tentatively fits TRBD1 or TRBD2 (6 bases each). This CDR3 has 14 residues. The germline CDR1 and CDR2 sequences are SGHRS and YFSETQ. The V gene lost 4 bases and the J gene lost 5 bases, with 15 bases spanning the gap. CDR3 DNA sequence: TGCGCCAGCAGCGGCCGGGGGCTTGGGGAGACCCAGTACTTC. This gives the protein CASSGRGLGETQYF.

The gene calls are TRBV20-1 and TRBJ2-3; the D gene is possibly TRBD1 (6 bases). The V gene's germline CDR1 is DFQATT and CDR2 SNEGSKA (reference sequence). V lost 6 bases to trimming and J lost 10 bases, with 14 bases between them. The CDR3 covers 11 residues. The CDR3 spells CSARGGRPQYF. CDR3 DNA sequence: TGCAGTGCCCGAGGGGGTCGTCCGCAGTATTTT.

The rearrangement uses TRBV19 and TRBJ2-1; possible D gene TRBD1, 7 bases. CDR3 size: 20 residues. Trimming took 7 bases from V and 0 from J, leaving 28 bases between them. CDR1 is LNHDA, CDR2 SQIVND, per germline (reference sequence). CDR3 residues: CASMWRQGGTTPGSYNEQFF. Written as DNA, the CDR3 is TGTGCCAGTATGTGGCGTCAGGGGGGAACTACCCCGGGCTCCTACAATGAGCAGTTCTTC. The full variable domain, completed using reference TRBV19 and TRBJ2-1, is DGGITQSPKYLFRKEGQNVTLSCEQNLNHDAMYWYRQDPGQGLRLIYYSQIVNDFQKGDIAEGYSVSREKKESFPLTVTSAQKNPTAFYLCASMWRQGGTTPGSYNEQFFGPGTRLTVL.

This clone was seen a handful of times. This chain uses TRBV4-2 with TRBJ2-1; no reliable D call. Germline V gene lookup returns CDR1 LGHNA and CDR2 YNFKEQ. V lost 5 bases and J lost 9, with 11 bases in between. The CDR3 loop spans 12 amino acids. The chain's CDR3 is CASSTAVGEQFF. CDR3 nucleotide sequence: TGTGCCAGCAGCACTGCAGTGGGTGAGCAGTTCTTC.

The chain carries TRBV5-1 and TRBJ1-1, with D unresolved. Germline loops: CDR1 SGHRS, CDR2 YFSETQ. This CDR3 is 13 amino acids long. Trimming took 0 bases from V and 1 from J, leaving 4 bases between them. In nucleotides, the CDR3 is TGCGCCAGCAGCTTGGCGGGGAACACTGAAGCTTTCTTT. It translates to CASSLAGNTEAFF.

The chain uses TRBV7-3 and TRBJ2-7; 8 positions agree with TRBD2. V was clipped by 4 bases and J by 3 bases; unmatched bases: 5. The CDR3 runs to 14 residues. From germline, CDR1 is SGHTA and CDR2 FQGTGA. The chain's CDR3 is CASSSSGTSYEQYF. CDR3 DNA: TGTGCCAGCAGCTCATCCGGGACTAGCTACGAGCAGTACTTC.

This clone has more than one count but fewer than ten. The rearrangement uses TRBV19 and TRBJ1-1, with D possibly matching TRBD1 (5 bases). V was trimmed by 10 bases and J by 0 bases, leaving 15 bases between them. The germline V gene has CDR1 LNHDA and CDR2 SQIVND (reference sequence). The CDR3 runs 14 residues. The CDR3 DNA reads TGTGCCACCCTGCCCGGGGGGTTGAACACTGAAGCTTTCTTT. Translation gives CATLPGGLNTEAFF.

The chain links TRBV9 to TRBJ1-1; perhaps TRBD1 as D (6 bases). V was pared by 3 bases and J by 2 bases, with 14 bases between. CDR3 length: 15 amino acids. CDR1 and CDR2 from the germline V gene are SGDLS and YYNGEE. The CDR3 nucleotides read TGTGCCAGCAGCGCTCCCAGGGGTGGCAACACTGAAGCTTTCTTT. It encodes CASSAPRGGNTEAFF.

This clone was observed a few times. The chain employs TRBV28 and TRBJ1-4; D is perhaps TRBD1 (5 bases). The length of the CDR3 is 11 residues. Germline CDR1 and CDR2: MDHEN and SYDVKM. With 6 bases removed from V and 8 bases from J, the gap between germline ends came to 7 bases. This chain's CDR3 is CASRQDEKLFF. CDR3 coding DNA: TGTGCCAGCAGACAGGACGAAAAACTGTTTTTT. Combining the CDR3 with reference TRBV28 and TRBJ1-4 gives the whole variable domain DVKVTQSSRYLVKRTGEKVFLECVQDMDHENMFWYRQDPGLGLRLIYFSYDVKMKEKGDIPEGYSVSREKKERFSLILESASTNQTSMYLCASRQDEKLFFGSGTQLSVL.

V usage is TRBV7-2 and J usage is TRBJ2-1; 11 bases line up with TRBD2. Per the germline V gene, CDR1 is SGHTA and CDR2 is FQGNSA. CDR3 length: 14 residues. J was trimmed by 10 bases and V by 2 bases; bases with no gene match: 4. CDR3 sequence (DNA): TGTGCCAGCAGCTTAAAACTAGCGGGAGCGGAGCAGTTCTTC. Its translation: CASSLKLAGAEQFF.